The 21 T cell receptor beta chains in this list originate from one sample, sequenced in a study of Graves' ophthalmopathy and Graves' hyperthyroidism. RNA transcripts were the template, and TCR beta CDR3 regions were amplified from them. Second-round multiplex PCR followed a first-round RT-PCR using HTBI primers. TCRdb re-called the multiplex PCR reads through MiXCR, storing one row per CDR3 protein. The data hold 580,000 or so distinct CDR3 sequences, with about 35% observed a single time. Sample: peripheral blood or thyroid tissue (not recorded which). The source of these receptors is an adult man with Graves' hyperthyroidism.

Only one count was recorded for this clonotype. The V call is TRBV6-5, the J call TRBJ1-2, with 7 positions matching TRBD1. CDR1 and CDR2 (germline): MNHEY, SVGAGI. There are 15 residues in the CDR3. V shed 4 bases, J shed 4 bases, and the junction held 9 bases outside the gene matches. The CDR3 DNA follows: TGTGCCAGCAGTTCGACAGGGCAGGGGATCTATGGCTACACCTTC. Protein: CASSSTGQGIYGYTF.

With respect to this clonotype: One end of the junction fails to match germline, which may point to a read error. The chain combines TRBV10-3 with TRBJ2-7; D is uncertain. This CDR3 comprises 12 residues. Germline assignment: CDR1 ENHRY and CDR2 SYGVKD. The CDR3, as DNA: TGTGCCAGCAGTTTCGTATACGGTGAGCAGTACTTC. It is translated as CASSFVYGEQYF.

The chain employs TRBV7-3 and TRBJ2-7; 7 positions match TRBD1. The CDR3 runs to 12 residues. CDR1 is SGHTA and CDR2 is FQGTGA in the germline V gene. Trimming removed 6 bases from V and 7 bases from J; junction bases left unmatched: 6. CDR3 protein: CASSLRQGEQYF. CDR3 DNA: TGTGCCAGCAGTCTCAGACAGGGAGAGCAGTACTTC.

The table lists this clonotype with a few counts. J is TRBJ2-5 and V is TRBV2; 7 nucleotides agree with TRBD1. The V and J ends lost 5 bases and 4 bases, in that order; junction bases with no gene match: 13. Germline values: CDR1 SNHLY, CDR2 FYNNEI. There are 16 residues in the CDR3. The CDR3 loop is CASSNIPGPGGETQYF. For the CDR3, the DNA is TGTGCCAGCAGTAATATCCCGGGTCCAGGGGGAGAGACCCAGTACTTC.

On this clonotype: One end of the junction varies from germline; a read error may be responsible. The genes are TRBV5-1 and TRBJ2-5, with D unresolved. This CDR3 region has 16 residues. Germline loops: CDR1 SGHRS, CDR2 YFSETQ. The CDR3 nucleotides read TGTGCCAGCAGCTTAGTCCCGGGCCCCGAGCAAGAGACCCAGTACTTC. Protein sequence: CASSLVPGPEQETQYF.

The chain is built from TRBV19 and TRBJ1-6, with a weak D call TRBD1 (6 bases). Germline-derived CDR1 and CDR2 are LNHDA and SQIVND (reference sequence). CDR3 size: 15 residues. The V end was cut by 3 bases, the J end by 3 bases, with 9 bases between. This CDR3 is CASSIGQYYNSPLHF. As DNA, the CDR3 is TGTGCCAGTAGTATCGGACAGTACTATAATTCACCCCTCCACTTT.

In this sample, this clonotype turned up a few times. The chain links TRBV7-2 to TRBJ2-7; 13 nucleotides line up with TRBD2. The DNA matches TRBJ2-1 better at its end, which makes the J call doubtful. Germline V lookup: CDR1 SGHTA, CDR2 FQGNSA. The CDR3 runs 15 residues. CDR3: CASSLGLAGDNEQFF. CDR3 coding DNA: TGTGCCAGCAGCCTCGGACTAGCGGGGGACAATGAGCAGTTCTTC.

A remark on this clonotype: A read error may be the cause here, since a much bigger clone is one base away. The chain is built from TRBV12-3 or TRBV12-4 and TRBJ1-5; TRBD1 matches at 10 bases. The CDR3 runs 15 residues. The CDR3 DNA sequence: TGTGCCAGCAGCTCGACAGGGGGCTTAGGGCAGCCCCGGCATTTT. Amino acids: CASSSTGGLGQPRHF.

The J gene is TRBJ2-2, the V gene TRBV29-1; unclear D gene. The germline V gene encodes CDR1 SQVTM and CDR2 ANQGSEA. This CDR3 has 9 residues. V was pared by 7 bases and J by 8 bases, with 5 bases between. The CDR3 region has the DNA TGCAGCGAGACGGGGGAGCTGTTTTTT. Translating it yields CSETGELFF.

At least ten counts were recorded for this clonotype. The chain carries TRBV6-5 and TRBJ1-5, with unresolved D. Trimming removed 0 bases from V and 5 bases from J, with 11 bases in between. This CDR3 spans 15 amino acids. CDR1 is MNHEY and CDR2 is SVGAGI in the germline V gene. CDR3 nucleotides: TGTGCCAGCAGTTACTCGGGTGGATCTCATCAGCCCCAGCATTTT. Protein product: CASSYSGGSHQPQHF.

The chain carries TRBV15 and TRBJ1-1; the match to TRBD1 covers 7 bases. CDR1 LNHNV and CDR2 YYDKDF come from the germline V gene (reference sequence). Trimming at V came to 1 base and at J to 0 bases, leaving 5 bases not matched to a gene. The CDR3 length is 16 residues. CDR3 residues: CATSRVKGAMNTEAFF. The CDR3 DNA reads as TGTGCCACCAGCAGAGTGAAGGGGGCAATGAACACTGAAGCTTTCTTT.

The rearrangement joins TRBV19 to TRBJ2-5, with 7 bases fitting TRBD1. Germline lookup yields CDR1 LNHDA and CDR2 SQIVND (reference sequence). V lost 10 bases, J lost 4 bases, and 12 bases stayed unmatched. The CDR3 spans 14 residues. The CDR3 region is CATQQGSGRETQYF. CDR3 coding DNA: TGTGCCACCCAACAGGGGAGCGGTAGAGAGACCCAGTACTTC.

This clonotype was counted ten times or more. V and J are TRBV20-1 and TRBJ2-2, with 13 bases lining up with TRBD2. After removal of 5 bases from V and 0 bases from J, the junction contained 9 bases not matched to a gene. Germline V gene sequence: CDR1 DFQATT, CDR2 SNEGSKA (reference sequence). The length of the CDR3 is 18 residues. The CDR3 coding sequence is TGCAGTGCTCTTCTCCCCGGGACTAGCGGGACGAACACCGGGGAGCTGTTTTTT. This sequence encodes CSALLPGTSGTNTGELFF.

The V gene is TRBV25-1, the J gene TRBJ1-4; 9 bases fit TRBD1. The CDR3 runs 15 residues. Germline V gene data show CDR1 as MGHDK and CDR2 as SYGVNS. The trim removed 6 bases at V and 7 bases at J, leaving 9 bases unmatched. CDR3 nucleotides: TGTGCCAGCAGCGAAGGGACAGGGTGGTTTGAAAAACTGTTTTTT. It encodes CASSEGTGWFEKLFF.

This clonotype was counted a few times. V and J are TRBV2 and TRBJ1-1, with D possibly being TRBD1 (5 bases). The V gene lost 1 base and the J gene lost 7 bases, with 16 bases spanning the gap. Per germline, CDR1 SNHLY and CDR2 FYNNEI. The CDR3 extends over 15 amino acids. The chain's CDR3 is CASSEVKQEGREAFF. DNA for the CDR3: TGTGCCAGCAGTGAAGTGAAACAAGAGGGGCGTGAAGCTTTCTTT.

The CDR3 sequence is CASSLERGETEAFF. The CDR3 DNA sequence: TGTGCCAGCAGCTTAGAAAGGGGGGAGACTGAAGCTTTCTTT. The chain recombines TRBV7-2 with TRBJ1-1; D is possibly TRBD1 (6 bases). Trimming removed 1 base at V and 5 bases at J, with 11 bases between. There are 14 residues in the CDR3. Germline CDR1 and CDR2: SGHTA and FQGNSA.

This clonotype was detected ten times or more. The V gene is TRBV20-1, the J gene TRBJ2-5, with no clear D. This CDR3 comprises 14 residues. CDR1 and CDR2 from the germline V gene are DFQATT and SNEGSKA (reference sequence). Trimming took off 0 bases at V and 5 bases at J, with 13 bases between the two ends. The CDR3 region is CSARDSGSEETQYF. In DNA form, the CDR3 reads TGCAGTGCTAGAGATTCCGGGTCAGAGGAGACCCAGTACTTC.

This clonotype was found a few times. The rearrangement joins TRBV4-1 to TRBJ2-7, with TRBD2 as a possible D gene (6 bases). V lost 4 bases, J lost 4 bases, and 17 bases lay in between. The CDR3 totals 15 residues. Germline V gives CDR1 MGHRA, CDR2 YSYEKL. The CDR3 bases are TGCGCCAGCAGCCCGGACGATTCTAGCGCTTACGAGCAGTACTTC. It codes for CASSPDDSSAYEQYF.

This clonotype has more than one count but fewer than ten. V usage is TRBV6-6 and J usage is TRBJ2-7; D possibly uses TRBD1 or TRBD2 (5 bases each). Trimming cost V 6 bases and J 4 bases, with 22 bases left between them. The CDR3 has 16 amino acids. Germline CDR1 reads MNHNY; CDR2 reads SVGAGI (reference sequence). The chain's CDR3 is CASRTLTGEKGYEQYF. The CDR3 DNA is TGTGCCAGCAGGACCCTCACCGGGGAAAAGGGGTACGAGCAGTACTTC.

The chain couples TRBV25-1 to TRBJ2-5; 13 nucleotides match TRBD2. Germline V lookup: CDR1 MGHDK, CDR2 SYGVNS. This CDR3 region has 16 residues. J gave up 4 bases and V 3 bases, and 5 bases lay outside the gene matches. This CDR3 reads CASSDMGLAGLETQYF. CDR3 bases: TGTGCCAGCAGTGATATGGGACTAGCGGGGCTAGAGACCCAGTACTTC. Supplemented by reference TRBV25-1 and TRBJ2-5, the full variable domain reads EADIYQTPRYLVIGTGKKITLECSQTMGHDKMYWYQQDPGMELHLIHYSYGVNSTEKGDLSSESTVSRIRTEHFPLTLESARPSHTSQYLCASSDMGLAGLETQYFGPGTRLLVL.

The table lists this clonotype with many counts. The rearrangement links TRBV20-1 to TRBJ2-7, with TRBD2 matching over 8 bases. Germline CDR1 reads DFQATT; CDR2 reads SNEGSKA (reference sequence). The CDR3 runs 14 residues. The ends lost 0 bases at V and 4 bases at J; junction bases unmatched: 5. CDR3 in amino acids: CSAREGGGKYEQYF. In DNA form, the CDR3 reads TGCAGTGCTAGAGAAGGCGGGGGGAAGTACGAGCAGTACTTC.